One T cell receptor beta chain is described in this entry. This clonotype was found many times. Its specific antigen is unknown. No per-base quality is available; no much larger clone lies one base away. Genomic DNA was used as template for profiling of TCR beta VDJ combinations and CDR3 sequences. TCR repertoire sequencing was run on an Illumina HiSeq 2000. Per the original workflow: TRBV/TRBJ rearrangement plots, CDR3 size and DJ length profiles, and Simpson's diversity index were used to assess repertoires. The most abundant DNA sequence in the deep sequencing data was defined as the immunodominant clone. CDR3 amino acid sequences were checked for sharing across subjects and were also compared against the VDJdb database and published repertoires. TCRdb ran its own pipeline on the public reads, namely fastp trimming at Q25 and MiXCR clone calling, and kept in-frame beta chains. Under each unique CDR3 protein, matching rows form one entry showing the most common genes and DNA. Here the V and J calls rest on TCRdb's processing, not on the authors' analysis. Present in this sample are under 200,000 distinct CDR3 sequences, roughly half of which were seen just once. The ten largest clones take up around 9.7% of the sample.

This record comes from a study of CD8+CD57+ T cells in acquired aplastic anemia (dated by TCRdb to the late 2010s). Looking at the study overall: DNA extracted from sorted CD4+ and CD8+ cells had a mean of approximately 3.4 ug, with a range of roughly 0.18 to 27.4 ug. CD8+CD57+ expansion was defined as a frequency above the mean frequency observed in healthy subjects. The research as a whole found: Patients and healthy controls showed no significant difference in CD8+ Simpson's diversity (P=0.060). Although 25 to 30 CD8+ CDR3 sequences were shared by patients and controls, these sequences appeared highly expressed in patients and within the immunodominant clones of patients.

Patients chosen for sequencing had shown expansion of CD8+CD57+ cells by flow cytometry. All patients had severe acquired aplastic anemia diagnosed by International Study of Aplastic Anemia and Agranulocytosis and Camitta criteria. No therapy had been received by the patients at the time of blood sampling. The study deep-sequenced TCR repertoires of sorted CD4+ and CD8+ blood T cells from severe aplastic anemia patients and healthy subjects. Patients were enrolled under clinicaltrials.gov protocols 00001620, 01623167, 00001397, 00071045, 00081523 and 00961064 in the USA. Ficoll-Paque density gradient centrifugation was used to isolate peripheral blood mononuclear cells. Before DNA was extracted, CD4+ and CD8+ T cells were sorted using either FACS or magnetic beads. The sequencing input was sorted CD4+, CD8+, or CD8+CD57+ T cells (not recorded which) from PBMCs. The sequence was obtained from a human donor with aplastic anemia.

The DNA is as follows: TGCGCCAGCAGACCAAATACGGTAAACACTGAAGCTTTCTTT. Protein translation: CASRPNTVNTEAFF. This sequence uses TRBV5-1 and TRBJ1-1, with the D gene call left open. As encoded in the germline V gene, CDR1 is SGHRS while CDR2 is YFSETQ. The CDR3 contains 14 residues, cysteine and phenylalanine counted. The only DNA kept is the CDR3, 42 bases in frame from the first base. The junction shows trimming of 5 bases on V and 2 bases on J, plus 13 bases between the germline ends.